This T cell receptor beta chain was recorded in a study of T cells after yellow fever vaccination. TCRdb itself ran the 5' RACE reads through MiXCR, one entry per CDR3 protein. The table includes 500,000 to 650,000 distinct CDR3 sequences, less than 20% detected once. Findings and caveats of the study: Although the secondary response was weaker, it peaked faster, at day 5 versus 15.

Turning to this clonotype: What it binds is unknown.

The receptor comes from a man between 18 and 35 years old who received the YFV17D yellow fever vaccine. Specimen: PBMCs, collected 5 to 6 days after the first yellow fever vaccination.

CDR3 in amino acids: CASSFGAVGGPYTDTQYF. The CDR3 DNA is TGTGCCAGCAGCTTTGGGGCTGTCGGGGGGCCCTACACAGATACGCAGTATTTT. V and J are TRBV11-2 and TRBJ2-3, with D possibly being TRBD2 (7 bases). This CDR3 has 18 amino acids. Germline V gene sequence: CDR1 SGHAT, CDR2 FQNNGV. V lost 3 bases and J 2 bases, leaving 21 bases between the germline ends.